This entry describes one T cell receptor beta chain. The antigen remains undetermined. Follow-up blood was drawn about 14 weeks, roughly three months, after antiretroviral therapy began. The repertoire came from unfractionated whole blood and reflected all unsorted peripheral T cells. CDR3 length equals 16 residues. V lost 1 base, J lost 4 bases, and 16 bases lay in between. Germline V gives CDR1 MGHRA, CDR2 YSYEKL. The data belong to a study of HIV-infected patients and healthy controls. Findings of the study overall: HIV+ repertoires were severely depleted of MAIT alpha-chain CDR3s, unlike healthy controls.

About 500 ng RNA was reverse transcribed with alpha and beta constant-region primers. Using multiplexing indices, alpha and beta chain libraries were generated apart by chain-specific third strand synthesis. TCRdb independently ran MiXCR on the 5' RACE reads; one entry per CDR3 protein. The sample consists of about 6,600 distinct CDR3 sequences, more than 7.5% of them appearing once. Material: blood, obtained during antiretroviral therapy. This receptor was obtained from an adult with HIV infection. The V and J genes are TRBV4-1 and TRBJ1-2; unclear D gene. The DNA of the CDR3 is TGCGCCAGCAGCCAAGGTGGTGTCCAGGAACTCTATGGCTACACCTTC. Amino acid sequence: CASSQGGVQELYGYTF.